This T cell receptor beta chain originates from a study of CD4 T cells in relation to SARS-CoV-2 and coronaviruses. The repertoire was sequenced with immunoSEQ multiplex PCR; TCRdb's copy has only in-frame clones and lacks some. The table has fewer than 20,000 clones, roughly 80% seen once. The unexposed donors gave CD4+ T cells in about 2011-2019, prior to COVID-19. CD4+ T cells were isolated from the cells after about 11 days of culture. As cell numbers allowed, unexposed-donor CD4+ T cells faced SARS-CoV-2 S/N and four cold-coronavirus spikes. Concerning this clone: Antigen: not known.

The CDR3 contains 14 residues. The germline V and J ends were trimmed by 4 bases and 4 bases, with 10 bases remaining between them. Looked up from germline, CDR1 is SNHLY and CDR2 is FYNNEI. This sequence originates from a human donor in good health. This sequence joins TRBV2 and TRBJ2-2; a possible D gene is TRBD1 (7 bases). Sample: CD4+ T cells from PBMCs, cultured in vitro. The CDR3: CASSVQGGTGELFF. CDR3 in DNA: TGTGCCAGCAGTGTGCAGGGGGGCACCGGGGAGCTGTTTTTT.